The next 26 T cell receptor beta chains were all read from a single sample in a study of CD8+ T cells in alopecia areata (dated 2018 in TCRdb). In light of the paper, this sample's time point label describes: baseline before oral tofacitinib. Library method: the immunoSEQ multiplex PCR assay. For TCR sequencing, RNA was extracted from every sample and reverse transcribed into cDNA to serve as template. The table was pulled from immuneACCESS by TCRdb, which kept in-frame rearrangements only. Such tables lose some clones; where checked, under half of the loss comes from unresolved V genes, and the rest has no known cause. Present in this sample are 150,000 or so clones, less than 75% of which were seen just once. The top ten clones comprise about an eighth of the sample. The sequencing used CD8+ T cells sorted from blood, collected at week 0. The receptors were gathered from a human donor with alopecia areata.

The rearrangement joins TRBV15 to TRBJ2-5; tentatively, D is TRBD2 (5 bases). Germline V gene sequence: CDR1 LNHNV, CDR2 YYDKDF (reference sequence). The CDR3 runs 15 residues. The V gene lost 6 bases and the J gene lost 2 bases, with 16 bases spanning the gap. As DNA, the CDR3 is TGTGCCACCAGGGATCCTACGGGGAGACAAGAGACCCAGTACTTC. Translating gives CATRDPTGRQETQYF.

This clone has more than one count but fewer than ten. This chain uses TRBV19 with TRBJ1-6; D might be TRBD1 (5 bases). With 6 bases removed from V and 9 bases from J, the gap between germline ends came to 9 bases. The CDR3 spans 12 residues. The germline gives CDR1 LNHDA, CDR2 SQIVND (reference sequence). In nucleotides, the CDR3 is TGTGCCAGTAGCCAGGGCGGTTCACCCCTCCACTTT. It is translated as CASSQGGSPLHF. Filled out from reference TRBV19 and TRBJ1-6, the complete variable domain reads DGGITQSPKYLFRKEGQNVTLSCEQNLNHDAMYWYRQDPGQGLRLIYYSQIVNDFQKGDIAEGYSVSREKKESFPLTVTSAQKNPTAFYLCASSQGGSPLHFGNGTRLTVT.

This clone was seen more than once but under ten times. The rearrangement links TRBV4-2 to TRBJ1-2, with D perhaps matching TRBD1 (5 bases). The CDR3 contains 16 residues. Between the trimmed V and J ends, which lost 4 bases and 3 bases, there was a span of 18 bases. Germline lookup yields CDR1 LGHNA and CDR2 YNFKEQ. The CDR3 spells CASSLGAGTEHYGYTF. The CDR3 DNA reads TGTGCCAGCAGCCTAGGGGCCGGGACGGAACACTATGGCTACACCTTC.

The rearrangement links TRBV14 to TRBJ2-7; D unresolved. V gave up 2 bases and J gave up 2 bases, with 13 bases separating them. The CDR3 has 15 residues. Germline CDR1 and CDR2: SGHDN and FVKESK. The chain's CDR3 is CASSQLAGLAYEQYF. CDR3 in DNA: TGTGCCAGCAGCCAACTTGCAGGTCTCGCCTACGAGCAGTACTTC.

This clone occurred a few times. The chain employs TRBV6-5 and TRBJ2-2; D is unresolved. The CDR3 loop spans 14 amino acids. V shed 0 bases and J shed 4 bases, with 6 bases lying between them. CDR1 is MNHEY and CDR2 is SVGAGI in the germline V gene. The CDR3 coding sequence is TGTGCCAGCAGTTACTCGCAGGTCACCGGGGAGCTGTTTTTT. This translates into CASSYSQVTGELFF.

In regard to this clone: The sample has other DNA sequences that encode this CDR3 too. The CDR3 reads CASSFLAPDREQYF. The CDR3 DNA follows: TGTGCCAGCAGTTTTTTGGCACCCGATCGCGAGCAGTACTTC. The J gene is TRBJ2-7, the V gene TRBV27, with D uncertain. The CDR3 totals 14 residues. Deletions cut 3 bases from V and 6 bases from J, with 15 bases between. Germline V CDR1 and CDR2: MNHEY, SMNVEV (reference sequence).

The chain uses TRBV10-2 and TRBJ2-1; D not certain. Germline CDR1 WSHSY, CDR2 SAAADI. This CDR3 has 9 residues. The V end lost 8 bases, the J end lost 13 bases, and 9 bases lay between the germline ends. The CDR3 here is CASGPPQFF. CDR3 DNA sequence: TGCGCCAGCGGACCTCCCCAGTTCTTC.

J is TRBJ1-5 and V is TRBV5-1; 7 nucleotides match TRBD1. Losses at the gene ends were 5 bases for V and 1 base for J; bases not matched to a gene: 15. The CDR3 sequence is 18 residues long. CDR1 is SGHRS, CDR2 YFSETQ, per germline. CDR3 residues: CASRSGTEGPSSNQPQHF. CDR3 sequence (DNA): TGCGCCAGCAGGTCCGGGACAGAGGGGCCATCGAGCAATCAGCCCCAGCATTTT.

The genes are TRBV5-6 and TRBJ2-1; the D gene could be TRBD1 or TRBD2 (6 bases each). Germline CDR1 and CDR2: SGHDT and YYEEEE. V was cut by 4 bases and J by 11 bases, with 16 bases left in between. The CDR3 covers 13 residues. CDR3 DNA: TGTGCCAGCAGCCCCCGAGGGGGGATGAAGCAGTTCTTC. This gives the protein CASSPRGGMKQFF.

The chain carries TRBV30 and TRBJ2-1; D unclear. Germline V lookup: CDR1 GTSNPN, CDR2 SVGIG (reference sequence). There are 13 residues in the CDR3. Between the trimmed V and J ends, which lost 0 bases and 9 bases, there was a span of 12 bases. The CDR3 DNA is TGTGCCTGGAGTGTAATTGGGTTGGGTGAGCAGTTCTTC. Its protein product is CAWSVIGLGEQFF.

The chain has TRBV2 and TRBJ1-4; the D is unclear. CDR1 is SNHLY and CDR2 is FYNNEI in the germline V gene. The CDR3 contains 16 residues. V was cut by 7 bases and J by 4 bases, with 19 bases left in between. CDR3 region: CASIRSWSGINEKLFF. The DNA for the CDR3 is TGTGCCAGCATCCGAAGCTGGTCAGGAATTAATGAAAAACTGTTTTTT.

V and J are TRBV4-1 and TRBJ2-1; 8 nucleotides agree with TRBD2. The CDR3 totals 16 residues. J gave up 4 bases and V 0 bases, and 5 bases lay outside the gene matches. The V gene's germline CDR1 is MGHRA and CDR2 YSYEKL. CDR3 loop: CASSQEGTSKYNEQFF. CDR3 DNA sequence: TGCGCCAGCAGCCAAGAAGGGACTAGTAAATACAATGAGCAGTTCTTC.

The V and J genes are TRBV7-7 and TRBJ2-1; either TRBD1 or TRBD2 may fit D (5 bases each). Germline CDR1 and CDR2: SSHAT and FNYEAQ (reference sequence). V lost 5 bases and J 8 bases, leaving 13 bases between the germline ends. The CDR3 is 13 amino acids. The CDR3 region is CASSRGPSDEQFF. The CDR3 DNA is TGTGCCAGCAGCCGGGGCCCCTCCGATGAGCAGTTCTTC.

The V and J genes are TRBV12-5 and TRBJ2-5; 7 bases map to TRBD2. The CDR3 runs to 14 residues. V was pared by 3 bases and J by 0 bases, with 1 base of the junction left unmatched. CDR1 is LGHNT, CDR2 FRNRAP, per germline. The CDR3 sequence is CASGFSGDQETQYF. CDR3 in DNA: TGTGCTAGTGGTTTCAGCGGGGACCAAGAGACCCAGTACTTC.

The chain uses TRBV2 and TRBJ2-5; a weak D match, TRBD1 (6 bases). CDR3 length equals 11 residues. The V gene's germline CDR1 is SNHLY and CDR2 FYNNEI. V lost 11 bases, J lost 5 bases, and 12 bases lay in between. This CDR3 reads CAVTGLETQYF. In nucleotides, the CDR3 is TGTGCCGTCACAGGGCTGGAGACCCAGTACTTC.

The genes are TRBV29-1 and TRBJ2-6; D unresolved. Germline values: CDR1 SQVTM, CDR2 ANQGSEA. Trimming took off 5 bases at V and 0 bases at J, with 14 bases between the two ends. This CDR3 contains 16 residues. In DNA form, the CDR3 reads TGCAGCGTTTTTTTGGGTGAAAGCTCTGGGGCCAACGTCCTGACTTTC. As protein: CSVFLGESSGANVLTF.

The chain carries TRBV10-3 and TRBJ2-1; D remains unclear. The V gene's germline CDR1 is ENHRY and CDR2 SYGVKD. The CDR3 is made up of 12 amino acids. V lost 10 bases and J lost 4, with 11 bases in between. The CDR3 bases are TGTGCCACGCGTGATTCGTACAATGAGCAGTTCTTC. The encoded protein is CATRDSYNEQFF.

This clone was recorded a few times. The chain carries TRBV29-1 and TRBJ2-4; tentative D call: TRBD1 (5 bases). CDR1 SQVTM and CDR2 ANQGSEA come from the germline V gene. CDR3 length equals 14 residues. V was clipped by 6 bases and J by 0 bases, with 12 bases between them. The CDR3: CSVLGEGAKNIQYF. The CDR3 DNA reads TGCAGCGTCCTAGGGGAAGGAGCCAAAAACATTCAGTACTTC.

This chain joins TRBV25-1 and TRBJ2-2; D is uncertain. Germline V gene sequence: CDR1 MGHDK, CDR2 SYGVNS. The CDR3 sequence is 13 residues long. V lost 1 base and J 7 bases, leaving 7 bases between the germline ends. In DNA form, the CDR3 reads TGTGCCAGCAGTGAATTCAGTTTCGGGGAGCTGTTTTTT. Protein product: CASSEFSFGELFF.

The chain uses TRBV29-1 and TRBJ1-5; 9 nucleotides line up with TRBD1. The length of the CDR3 is 18 residues. V shed 7 bases and J 0 bases; nucleotides not matched to a gene: 16. Germline CDR1 reads SQVTM; CDR2 reads ANQGSEA. This CDR3 reads CSAAGRTGVESSNQPQHF. CDR3 coding DNA: TGCAGCGCCGCTGGCCGGACAGGGGTCGAGTCTAGCAATCAGCCCCAGCATTTT. Full variable domain (missing parts from reference TRBV29-1 and TRBJ1-5): SAVISQKPSRDICQRGTSLTIQCQVDSQVTMMFWYRQQPGQSLTLIATANQGSEATYESGFVIDKFPISRPNLTFSTLTVSNMSPEDSSIYLCSAAGRTGVESSNQPQHFGDGTRLSIL.

By frequency in the sample, this clone is medium-sized. The chain carries TRBV2 and TRBJ1-5; 9 nucleotides line up with TRBD1. J was trimmed by 5 bases and V by 8 bases; bases with no gene match: 7. Germline V lookup: CDR1 SNHLY, CDR2 FYNNEI. CDR3 size: 14 residues. The CDR3 is CASAGQGLYQPQHF. The CDR3 DNA is TGTGCCAGCGCGGGACAGGGTTTGTATCAGCCCCAGCATTTT. Combining the CDR3 with reference TRBV2 and TRBJ1-5 gives the whole variable domain EPEVTQTPSHQVTQMGQEVILRCVPISNHLYFYWYRQILGQKVEFLVSFYNNEISEKSEIFDDQFSVERPDGSNFTLKIRSTKLEDSAMYFCASAGQGLYQPQHFGDGTRLSIL.

The V gene is TRBV11-2, the J gene TRBJ2-1; 7 bases are a match to TRBD1. CDR1 and CDR2 from the germline V gene are SGHAT and FQNNGV. The CDR3 consists of 14 residues. The V gene end was trimmed by 3 bases and the J gene end by 4 bases; junction bases not matched to a gene: 3. CDR3 nucleotide sequence: TGTGCCAGCAGCTTGTGGACAGGATACAATGAGCAGTTCTTC. Translated, it gives CASSLWTGYNEQFF.

This clone was found a few times. The gene calls are TRBV15 and TRBJ2-7; a weak D match, TRBD1 (6 bases). The CDR3 consists of 13 residues. Trimming took 4 bases from V and 3 from J, leaving 10 bases between them. Germline V gene sequence: CDR1 LNHNV, CDR2 YYDKDF (reference sequence). This chain's CDR3 is CATSKDSVYEQYF. DNA of the CDR3: TGTGCCACCAGCAAGGACAGTGTCTACGAGCAGTACTTC.

This clone was found a few times. The J gene is TRBJ2-7, the V gene TRBV29-1; 10 bases agree with TRBD2. This CDR3 region has 13 residues. J gave up 4 bases and V 6 bases, and 6 bases lay outside the gene matches. Per the germline V gene, CDR1 is SQVTM and CDR2 is ANQGSEA. The CDR3 reads CSVQAGGRYEQYF. The CDR3 DNA sequence: TGCAGCGTCCAAGCGGGGGGGCGGTACGAGCAGTACTTC.

This rearrangement joins TRBV30 to TRBJ2-1; D gene ambiguous. The V gene's germline CDR1 is GTSNPN and CDR2 SVGIG (reference sequence). The CDR3 loop spans 11 amino acids. The ends were cut back, 8 bases at V and 6 bases at J, with 11 bases in the middle. CDR3 protein: CALHLGNEQFF. CDR3 bases: TGTGCCCTGCACTTGGGCAATGAGCAGTTCTTC.

About this clone: Other nucleotide sequences from this sample produce the same CDR3. The J gene is TRBJ1-1, the V gene TRBV13, with D unclear. The germline CDR1 and CDR2 sequences are PRHDT and FYEKMQ (reference sequence). The CDR3 runs 12 residues. The V end was cut by 4 bases, the J end by 5 bases, with 8 bases between. The CDR3 spells CASSSGVTEAFF. The DNA of the CDR3 is TGTGCCAGCAGCTCCGGAGTGACTGAAGCTTTCTTT.